This T cell receptor beta chain was identified during a study of T cell repertoires in cytomegalovirus infection. TCRdb re-analysed the reads in MiXCR, keeping a single row per CDR3 protein. The sample contains 340,000 or so distinct CDR3 sequences, around 25% of which appear only once. The germline V gene encodes CDR1 LGHNA and CDR2 YSLEER. This CDR3 is 16 amino acids long. Trimming stripped 0 bases from V and 3 bases from J, with 13 bases between. There are a few counts of this clonotype. Its antigen is not known. The TCR was taken from a human donor in good health (CMV status not recorded). Some clones in this sample may be carry-over from other donors' samples. The chain combines TRBV4-3 with TRBJ2-3; the D gene is possibly TRBD2 (5 bases). The sample was cultured PBMCs, taken from culture after CMV antigen stimulation. CDR3 DNA: TGCGCCAGCAGCCAAGATCGAGCGGAAATGACAGATACGCAGTATTTT. Translation gives CASSQDRAEMTDTQYF.